This T cell receptor (beta chain) was obtained from a study of cytomegalovirus exposure and HLA in healthy donors (dated by TCRdb to 2016 to 2017). Some background on the complete study: An earlier analysis of approximately 640 of the donors reported 250 to 300 Gb of sequence data and 100 million to 130 million unique TCR beta sequences from about 200 million T cells. About 280 gigabases of sequencing data and around 85 million unique TCR sequences made up an early release that covered about 640 HLA-typed donors. Of the roughly 400 genotyped donors, approximately 82% fell in the genetic ancestry cluster associated with self-reported Caucasian donors. The study aimed to test whether cataloging public T cell receptors could reveal signatures of past pathogen exposure. The study profiled the T cell repertoires of hundreds of subjects by immunosequencing and related them to cytomegalovirus serostatus. A separate validation cohort of approximately 130 different subjects was used in addition to the roughly 720-subject first cohort. To predict cytomegalovirus infection status, the study combined high-throughput TCR immunosequencing, statistical association of individual TCRs with disease status, and machine learning. A later analysis re-examined previously published TCR beta repertoires from about 670 donors and added high-resolution HLA genotyping to investigate patterns of TCR occurrence. In the later analysis, no new phenotypic data were used to find candidate immune exposures; instead, reliance was placed on TCR beta sequences and their occurrence across donors. In an earlier analysis of roughly 600 of the donors, high-throughput TCR beta sequencing was used to judge whether each TCR beta V gene segment behaved as functional or pseudogenic. Donor age, sex, ethnicity and CMV serostatus were compiled alongside the repertoire data. In a later genetic analysis, genome-wide SNP genotypes for 398 of the 666 donors were used, and that subset was treated as a discovery cohort. All discovery cohort repertoires had been generated on a single sequencing platform. Both class I and class II loci were covered by HLA typing, at four-digit resolution. Typing coverage differed by locus: A, B, C, DRB1 and DQB1 were typed in about 620-640 donors, DQA1 in 500 to 550, DPA1 in 600 to 610, and DPB1 in about 450. Roughly five DR-DQ haplotypes were handled as single units for association and clustering because linkage in the cohort was strong. Among over 350 genotyped donors of the cohort, an average of roughly 240,000 unique TCR beta nucleotide sequences were sequenced per donor, roughly a sixth of them non-productive.

V trim: 7 bases; J trim: 7 bases; unmatched bases: 6. CDR1 and CDR2, per the germline V gene (reference sequence), are MNHNY and SVGAGI. The CDR3 contains 13 residues, cysteine and phenylalanine counted. The CDR3 DNA has 39 bases and is translated from base 1. Study-wide conclusions, independent of this receptor: At a false discovery rate of 0.05, a later analysis linked some 18,000 TCR beta sequences to specific HLA alleles. The sequencing pipeline was judged likely to have produced a cluster of highly shared sequence variants as a technical artifact. The classifier was reported to diagnose cytomegalovirus status with high specificity and sensitivity in both the original and validation cohorts. While some public TCRs were present in many individuals, most TCR sequences turned up only very rarely across donors. The study gave a list of about 170 TCR beta chains associated with cytomegalovirus. The 87-base-pair reads could not distinguish some IMGT-functional V segments, including TRBV6-2 and TRBV6-3, so those segments were excluded. In a later analysis, most CMV-associated TCR beta chains were found to appear HLA-restricted, with HLA associations seemingly driven largely by CMV exposure. Compared with equally common non-associated chains, HLA-associated TCR beta chains in a later analysis were more clonally expanded and had lower generation probabilities. Only TCR beta chains were sequenced in this cohort, and the absence of alpha or paired-chain data limited detectable features. In vitro tests confirmed that a few of the cytomegalovirus-associated TCR beta chains recognize cytomegalovirus antigens. In a later analysis, the rate of TCR association differed among HLA loci, with DRB1 alleles having the most associated TCRs and HLA-C alleles having the fewest. The presence/absence analyses assumed that sequencing depth was roughly uniform across donors, and that assumption may not be true. According to the authors, the approach could potentially be generalized to other disease states and immunological phenotypes. Linkage disequilibrium might explain the correlated functional status among segregating V segments, but an unknown experimental factor could not be excluded. In a later analysis, several top co-occurrence clusters were reported to appear linked to parvovirus B19, influenza, CMV and Epstein-Barr virus. Because counts were too low, 15 to 20 rarely observed V segments, including chromosome 9 orphons, were excluded from the earlier analysis of several hundred of the donors. A later genetic analysis associated a missense DCLRE1C variant with V-gene and J-gene trimming of TCR beta chains, and an independent cohort replicated the association. The only immune exposure information available for the cohort was CMV serostatus. A further reported finding was that TCR beta sequences accurately predicted the HLA-A and HLA-B alleles for most subjects in the first cohort. Because HLA typing was missing for some donors at each locus, association tests included only the typed subset. Compared with the approximately 710-donor mean, donors in an Asian-associated ancestry cluster had fewer N-insertions in productive TCRs, according to a later genetic analysis. When HLA alleles, especially DR and DQ, strongly co-occurred, attributing TCR associations to individual alleles was difficult. Broadly in line with IMGT annotations, most TCR beta V segments showed up in productive rearrangements about 87% or about 30% of the time in an earlier analysis of 587 of the donors.

Receptor amplification or capture employed the immunoSEQ multiplex PCR assay. For the multiplex PCR, a mixture combining 60 forward primers for TCR Vbeta segments and 13 reverse primers for TCR Jbeta segments was used. A multiplex PCR assay on genomic DNA amplified the CDR3 region of rearranged TCR beta genes. On the Illumina HiSeq System, the amplified TCR beta libraries were sequenced as 87-base-pair reads. In the source study's methods: Across the roughly 700 repertoires, a later analysis counted approximately 75 million unique TCR beta chains, roughly 11 million of which were shared by at least two donors. To remove PCR and sequencing errors, raw reads were error-corrected and collapsed into unique sequences using a nearest-neighbor algorithm that merged closely related sequences. CDR3 sequences were aligned to IMGT reference sequences to assign V, D and J gene segments. For a sequence to be retained, a match of at least six nucleotides was required to both a V gene segment and a J gene segment. A rearrangement counted as productive if the CDR3 had no stop codons and remained in frame with V and J, and every other rearrangement counted as non-productive. CDR3 was defined by IMGT convention, running from the second conserved V-encoded cysteine to the conserved J-encoded phenylalanine. In an earlier analysis of approximately 590 of the donors, sequences lacking an unambiguous match to a single V gene segment were excluded. An earlier analysis of about 590 of the donors classified V segments as functional when productive rearrangements were above 56.7% and as segregating when the standard deviation between donors was above 5%. A statistical classification framework was built for diagnosing cytomegalovirus status from the catalog of TCR beta chain sequences. A later analysis assigned V and J genes by comparing TCR nucleotide sequences with IMGT/GENE-DB human TR gene sequences. In a later analysis, CDR3 sequences and most-parsimonious VDJ recombination scenarios were assigned using the TCRdist pipeline. In a later analysis, each TCR beta chain was defined by its CDR3 amino acid sequence together with its V-gene family, and reads without a unique V-gene family were excluded. A later analysis removed 500 to 650 highly shared, low-generation-probability nucleotide sequences to deal with suspected cross-contamination and a sequencing artifact. In a later analysis, a clonal expansion index for each public chain was calculated from normalized within-repertoire ranks of inferred template counts. In a later analysis, generation probabilities were computed with a VDJ recombination model fitted to out-of-frame rearrangements, and the resulting probabilities were checked against IGoR. In a later analysis, TCR-TCR, TCR-HLA and TCR-CMV co-occurrence was scored with hypergeometric tests, and a repertoire-size bias correction was applied to TCR pairs. In a later analysis, false discovery rates were estimated by permuting HLA or CMV assignments 20 times. In a later analysis, co-occurring TCRs were grouped using DBSCAN, with TCRdist sequence similarity added in when clustering inside HLA-allele-positive subsets. For co-occurrence clustering, repertoires with fewer than 30,000 or more than 120,000 public chains were excluded, along with four or five repertoires with anomalous nucleotide sharing. Imported from immuneACCESS, the table was reduced by TCRdb to in-frame sequences with V and J called. These copies leave out some clones; in studies compared against another copy, an unresolved V gene accounts for under half, and the cause of the remainder is not known. The V and J calls and clone size come from that table; D and trimming were worked out from the DNA. Present in this sample are under 200,000 clones, over 80% of which were seen just once. The biggest ten clones account for approximately 6% of the sample.

Comments on this clone: It lacks a known antigen. Per-nucleotide qualities are absent, and no much larger clonotype sits a single base away.

The cohort comprised some 700 healthy bone marrow donors. Cohort members were all nominally healthy when sampled, although unrecorded immune exposures were likely present. The donor was CMV seropositive and was included in the group of 289 seropositive cohort members. Every donor gave a peripheral blood sample, and the peripheral blood mononuclear cells from that sample were used for TCR beta sequencing. The Qiagen DNeasy Blood Extraction Kit was used to extract genomic DNA from the blood cell samples. Recombination joined TRBV6-6 with TRBJ1-5; TRBD1 aligns with 8 central bases. Sample: PBMCs. The clonotype was recovered from a man aged 35-49 years in good health and CMV-seropositive. The CDR3 here reads CASTIQGAQPQHF. The nucleotides read TGTGCCAGCACTATCCAGGGGGCCCAGCCCCAGCATTTT.